This section outlines one T cell receptor beta chain sequence together with its context. Its antigen is not known. The data were taken from a study of cytomegalovirus exposure and HLA in healthy donors. Broader study findings: Certain indistinguishable V segments, among them TRBV6-2 and TRBV6-3, were excluded. According to reports, the classifier identified cytomegalovirus status with high specificity and sensitivity.

The germline V and J ends were trimmed by 7 bases and 6 bases, with 16 bases remaining between them. Germline V gives CDR1 LNHDA, CDR2 SQIVND (reference sequence). This CDR3 is 14 amino acids long. The PCR had 60 Vbeta and 13 Jbeta primers. Profiling relied on immunoSEQ multiplex PCR, and the TCRdb table lists in-frame clones only, not all of them. The sample contains 100,000 to 140,000 clones, about 85% of which appear only once. This receptor was identified in a man aged 25 to 40 in good health and CMV-seronegative. The genes are TRBV19 and TRBJ1-5; possible D gene TRBD1, 5 bases. Input material: PBMCs. The CDR3 coding sequence is TGTGCCAGTACCCTTGGGGGGGATGCTCAGCCCCAGCATTTT. Translation: CASTLGGDAQPQHF.